The rows below give T cell receptor beta chains drawn from one sample of a study of cytomegalovirus exposure and HLA in healthy donors. Profiled with immunoSEQ multiplex PCR; TCRdb holds only in-frame clones, not every one. The sample consists of 55,000 to 65,000 clones, 75% to 90% of them appearing once. The sample comprised PBMCs. Receptor source: a woman aged 40 to 49 in good health and CMV-seronegative. The CDR3 runs from the conserved cysteine through the conserved F or W. A D gene is named only where the DNA matches it firmly. The size field is filled for only some rows; it gives once, few, many or a size class.

V gene: TRBV2; J gene: TRBJ2-3; clone size: few; D gene: -; CDR3 protein: CASKMTGTDTQYF; CDR3 DNA: TGTGCCAGCAAGATGACGGGAACAGATACGCAGTATTTT
V gene: TRBV5-4; J gene: TRBJ2-1; clone size: -; D gene: -; CDR3 protein: CASSLVSTQDYFNEQFF; CDR3 DNA: TGTGCCAGCAGCTTGGTAAGCACACAAGACTATTTCAATGAGCAGTTCTTC
V gene: TRBV4-1; J gene: TRBJ2-5; clone size: once; D gene: TRBD2; CDR3 protein: CASSQGLAGDGTQYF; CDR3 DNA: TGCGCCAGCAGCCAGGGACTAGCGGGAGACGGGACCCAGTACTTC
V gene: TRBV28; J gene: TRBJ1-1; clone size: -; D gene: -; CDR3 protein: CASARNTEAFF; CDR3 DNA: TGTGCCAGCGCCAGGAACACTGAAGCTTTCTTT
V gene: TRBV9; J gene: TRBJ1-5; clone size: -; D gene: -; CDR3 protein: CASSPNHSNQPQHF; CDR3 DNA: TGTGCCAGCAGCCCTAACCATAGCAATCAGCCCCAGCATTTT
V gene: TRBV28; J gene: TRBJ1-5; clone size: -; D gene: TRBD1; CDR3 protein: CASSSRGAGVSNQPQHF; CDR3 DNA: TGTGCCAGCAGTAGCAGGGGGGCCGGGGTAAGCAATCAGCCCCAGCATTTT
V gene: TRBV6-1; J gene: TRBJ1-2; clone size: -; D gene: -; CDR3 protein: CASSERQDYGYTF; CDR3 DNA: TGTGCCAGCAGTGAACGACAGGACTATGGCTACACCTTC
V gene: TRBV19; J gene: TRBJ2-1; clone size: -; D gene: -; CDR3 protein: CASSITLGTYNEQFF; CDR3 DNA: TGTGCCAGTAGTATAACTCTAGGCACCTACAATGAGCAGTTCTTC
V gene: TRBV28; J gene: TRBJ2-7; clone size: -; D gene: -; CDR3 protein: CASSFSSTYEQYF; CDR3 DNA: TGTGCCAGCAGTTTTTCCAGTACCTACGAGCAGTACTTC
V gene: TRBV6-5; J gene: TRBJ1-5; clone size: -; D gene: TRBD1; CDR3 protein: CASSSQGRQPQHF; CDR3 DNA: TGTGCCAGCAGTTCACAGGGGCGGCAGCCCCAGCATTTT
V gene: TRBV30; J gene: TRBJ1-1; clone size: -; D gene: -; CDR3 protein: CAWGAVGFLNTEAFF; CDR3 DNA: TGTGCCTGGGGGGCAGTGGGGTTTTTGAACACTGAAGCTTTCTTT
V gene: TRBV5-3; J gene: TRBJ2-6; clone size: -; D gene: TRBD2; CDR3 protein: CARSSGTSGRSGANVLTF; CDR3 DNA: TGTGCCAGAAGCTCCGGGACTAGCGGGAGGTCTGGGGCCAACGTCCTGACTTTC
V gene: TRBV7-8; J gene: TRBJ2-1; clone size: -; D gene: -; CDR3 protein: CASSLFRTVNEQFF; CDR3 DNA: TGTGCCAGCAGCTTATTCCGGACTGTGAATGAGCAGTTCTTC
V gene: TRBV6-5; J gene: TRBJ1-2; clone size: -; D gene: -; CDR3 protein: CASSSPSQGNYGYTF; CDR3 DNA: TGTGCCAGCAGTTCGCCCAGCCAGGGCAACTATGGCTACACCTTC
V gene: TRBV28; J gene: TRBJ1-1; clone size: few; D gene: TRBD1; CDR3 protein: CASSWLSGGDAAFF; CDR3 DNA: TGTGCCAGCAGTTGGCTTTCAGGGGGCGACGCAGCTTTCTTT
V gene: TRBV7-6; J gene: TRBJ2-3; clone size: -; D gene: -; CDR3 protein: CASSHTDTQYF; CDR3 DNA: TGTGCCAGCAGCCACACAGATACGCAGTATTTT
V gene: TRBV10-3; J gene: TRBJ1-2; clone size: -; D gene: -; CDR3 protein: CAISEFKKGVVENYGYTF; CDR3 DNA: TGTGCCATCAGTGAGTTTAAGAAGGGGGTTGTGGAAAACTATGGCTACACCTTC
V gene: TRBV7-3; J gene: TRBJ2-1; clone size: -; D gene: TRBD2; CDR3 protein: CASSLISGSYNEQFF; CDR3 DNA: TGTGCCAGCAGCTTAATTAGCGGGAGCTACAATGAGCAGTTCTTC
V gene: TRBV28; J gene: TRBJ2-5; clone size: -; D gene: -; CDR3 protein: CASSPQELQETQYF; CDR3 DNA: TGTGCCAGCAGCCCACAGGAGCTACAAGAGACCCAGTACTTC
V gene: TRBV18; J gene: TRBJ1-2; clone size: -; D gene: TRBD1; CDR3 protein: CASSLDRGRNGYTF; CDR3 DNA: TGTGCCAGCTCACTAGACAGGGGGCGTAATGGCTACACCTTC
V gene: TRBV2; J gene: TRBJ2-7; clone size: -; D gene: TRBD2; CDR3 protein: CASRMEAGVSYEQYF; CDR3 DNA: TGTGCCAGCAGAATGGAAGCGGGAGTGTCCTACGAGCAGTACTTC
V gene: TRBV7-2; J gene: TRBJ2-7; clone size: -; D gene: -; CDR3 protein: CASSLVTGLGEQYF; CDR3 DNA: TGTGCCAGCAGCTTAGTTACTGGTCTAGGCGAGCAGTACTTC
V gene: TRBV19; J gene: TRBJ1-5; clone size: -; D gene: TRBD1; CDR3 protein: CASGQGLRNQPQHF; CDR3 DNA: TGTGCCAGCGGACAGGGGTTAAGAAATCAGCCCCAGCATTTT
V gene: TRBV9; J gene: TRBJ2-1; clone size: once; D gene: TRBD2; CDR3 protein: CASSASGAHEQFF; CDR3 DNA: TGTGCCAGCAGCGCCAGCGGGGCCCATGAGCAGTTCTTC
V gene: TRBV9; J gene: TRBJ2-7; clone size: -; D gene: TRBD2; CDR3 protein: CASSGRAGDPYEQYF; CDR3 DNA: TGTGCCAGCAGCGGACGAGCGGGAGATCCCTACGAGCAGTACTTC
V gene: TRBV2; J gene: TRBJ1-1; clone size: -; D gene: -; CDR3 protein: CASSEVGHRAAVNTEAFF; CDR3 DNA: TGTGCCAGCAGTGAAGTAGGGCACAGGGCCGCCGTGAACACTGAAGCTTTCTTT
V gene: TRBV2; J gene: TRBJ2-5; clone size: -; D gene: -; CDR3 protein: CASKSHSQETQYF; CDR3 DNA: TGTGCCAGCAAGTCACACAGTCAAGAGACCCAGTACTTC
V gene: TRBV2; J gene: TRBJ2-1; clone size: -; D gene: TRBD2; CDR3 protein: CASSASGRWSNEQFF; CDR3 DNA: TGTGCCAGCAGTGCTTCCGGGAGGTGGTCGAATGAGCAGTTCTTC
V gene: TRBV30; J gene: TRBJ2-7; clone size: once; D gene: TRBD2; CDR3 protein: CAWSGKTSARFGGQYF; CDR3 DNA: TGTGCCTGGAGTGGAAAGACTAGCGCGAGGTTCGGAGGGCAGTACTTC
V gene: TRBV5-4; J gene: TRBJ2-1; clone size: once; D gene: TRBD2; CDR3 protein: CASTQGASGSLGFF; CDR3 DNA: TGTGCCAGTACCCAGGGAGCTAGCGGGAGTTTAGGGTTCTTC
V gene: TRBV7-9; J gene: TRBJ2-7; clone size: -; D gene: -; CDR3 protein: CASSLTESYEQYF; CDR3 DNA: TGTGCCAGCAGCCTGACGGAGTCCTACGAGCAGTACTTC
V gene: TRBV4-3; J gene: TRBJ2-7; clone size: -; D gene: TRBD2; CDR3 protein: CASSLTSGAYEQYF; CDR3 DNA: TGCGCCAGCAGCCTGACTAGCGGGGCCTACGAGCAGTACTTC
V gene: TRBV5-1; J gene: TRBJ2-5; clone size: -; D gene: TRBD1; CDR3 protein: CASSLGSGQYKETQYF; CDR3 DNA: TGCGCCAGCAGCTTGGGCTCGGGACAGTACAAAGAGACCCAGTACTTC
V gene: TRBV19; J gene: TRBJ2-5; clone size: -; D gene: -; CDR3 protein: CASSIWERETQYF; CDR3 DNA: TGTGCCAGTAGTATCTGGGAGAGGGAGACCCAGTACTTC
V gene: TRBV28; J gene: TRBJ1-2; clone size: -; D gene: -; CDR3 protein: CASSAGDNVINGYTF; CDR3 DNA: TGTGCCAGCAGCGCAGGGGACAACGTTATAAACGGCTACACCTTC
V gene: TRBV7-3; J gene: TRBJ2-2; clone size: -; D gene: -; CDR3 protein: CASSLFPGFRNRAPLNTGELFF; CDR3 DNA: TGTGCCAGCAGCTTATTTCCCGGTTTTAGAAACAGGGCCCCCCTGAACACCGGGGAGCTGTTTTTT
V gene: TRBV9; J gene: TRBJ2-3; clone size: -; D gene: -; CDR3 protein: CASSVGGSTDTQYF; CDR3 DNA: TGTGCCAGCAGCGTAGGAGGGAGCACAGATACGCAGTATTTT
V gene: TRBV5-1; J gene: TRBJ2-3; clone size: once; D gene: -; CDR3 protein: CATSGSGQSTDTQYF; CDR3 DNA: TGCGCCACCTCCGGGTCAGGACAAAGCACAGATACGCAGTATTTT
V gene: TRBV5-6; J gene: TRBJ2-1; clone size: -; D gene: TRBD2; CDR3 protein: CASSLGLTSGIYNEQFF; CDR3 DNA: TGTGCCAGCAGCCTGGGCCTGACTAGCGGAATCTACAATGAGCAGTTCTTC
V gene: TRBV19; J gene: TRBJ2-1; clone size: -; D gene: TRBD2; CDR3 protein: CASSIQAGRGWNEQFF; CDR3 DNA: TGTGCCAGTAGTATCCAGGCAGGGAGGGGTTGGAATGAGCAGTTCTTC